These 21 T cell receptor beta chains were all obtained from the same sample, sequenced in a study of identical twins. TCRdb re-called the 5' RACE reads through MiXCR, storing one row per CDR3 protein. The sample gives around 490,000 distinct CDR3 sequences, around 22% of which show up once; about 0.48% is in the top ten. The data also belong to a second study, concerning yellow fever vaccine responses in identical twins.

Sequenced input: CD4+ T cells sorted from blood. These receptors were taken from a woman between 18 and 29 years old in good health.

This clonotype has more than one count but fewer than ten. The J gene is TRBJ2-1, the V gene TRBV18; 13 bases are a match to TRBD2. The V gene end was trimmed by 4 bases and the J gene end by 0 bases; junction bases not matched to a gene: 9. The CDR3 contains 19 residues. CDR1 and CDR2 (germline): KGHSH, LQKENI. CDR3 region: CASSLRTSGSPSSYNEQFF. CDR3 nucleotide sequence: TGTGCCAGCTCACTACGGACTAGCGGGAGCCCGAGCTCCTACAATGAGCAGTTCTTC. The entire variable domain, with the rest obtained from reference TRBV18 and TRBJ2-1, is as follows: NAGVMQNPRHLVRRRGQEARLRCSPMKGHSHVYWYRQLPEEGLKFMVYLQKENIIDESGMPKERFSAEFPKEGPSILRIQQVVRGDSAAYFCASSLRTSGSPSSYNEQFFGPGTRLTVL.

V and J are TRBV20-1 and TRBJ2-5; TRBD1 aligns across 7 bases. Germline CDR1 and CDR2: DFQATT and SNEGSKA (reference sequence). Unmatched junction bases numbered 8, after V lost 0 bases and J lost 13 bases. CDR3 length: 12 residues. CDR3 loop: CSARDQTGTTYF. In DNA form, the CDR3 reads TGCAGTGCTAGAGACCAGACAGGGACGACGTACTTC.

The chain has TRBV7-9 and TRBJ2-7; the match to TRBD2 covers 9 bases. This CDR3 has 16 residues. Losses at the gene ends were 2 bases for V and 6 bases for J; bases not matched to a gene: 11. From germline, CDR1 is SEHNR and CDR2 FQNEAQ (reference sequence). The CDR3 bases are TGTGCCAGCAGCTTAATAGGCGGGAGGGCCCTCGGCGAGCAGTACTTC. It codes for CASSLIGGRALGEQYF.

The chain has TRBV20-1 and TRBJ1-2; D call uncertain. Germline V CDR1 and CDR2: DFQATT, SNEGSKA (reference sequence). Deletions cut 3 bases from V and 6 bases from J, with 8 bases between. CDR3 length: 11 amino acids. The CDR3 DNA reads TGCAGTGCTAGTTTGGGTGATGGCTACACCTTC. Its protein product is CSASLGDGYTF.

The chain links TRBV6-1 to TRBJ2-3; TRBD2 matches at 14 bases. The junction had 4 bases not matched to a gene; V was cut back by 10 bases and J by 4 bases. CDR3 length equals 14 residues. Germline CDR1 reads MNHNS; CDR2 reads SASEGT. The CDR3 protein is CATRTSGRSDTQYF. The CDR3 nucleotides are TGTGCCACCCGGACTAGCGGGAGGTCAGATACGCAGTATTTT.

This rearrangement joins TRBV24-1 to TRBJ2-7, with D tentatively TRBD1 (5 bases). This CDR3 comprises 14 residues. Trimming removed 3 bases at V and 2 bases at J, with 10 bases between. CDR1 KGHDR and CDR2 SFDVKD come from the germline V gene. The CDR3 DNA sequence: TGTGCCACCAGTGATGTTGACAGCCCCTACGAGCAGTACTTC. Amino acid sequence: CATSDVDSPYEQYF.

Concerning this clonotype: Since no conserved phenylalanine or tryptophan closes the CDR3, a read error is the likely cause. This chain links TRBV7-9 with TRBJ1-4, with D unclear. The CDR3 length is 17 residues. V lost 4 bases to trimming and J lost 3 bases, with 18 bases between them. CDR1 is SEHNR and CDR2 is FQNEAQ in the germline V gene (reference sequence). This CDR3 is CASSYRSGSGANEKLFL. The CDR3 bases are TGTGCCAGCAGCTACCGTAGCGGGAGCGGGGCTAATGAAAAACTGTTTTTA.

This clonotype showed up just once. J is TRBJ2-6 and V is TRBV11-1, with 16 positions matching TRBD2. This CDR3 has 20 residues. The trim removed 4 bases at V and 1 base at J, leaving 7 bases unmatched. Germline V gene lookup returns CDR1 SGHAT and CDR2 FQDESV (reference sequence). CDR3: CASSYGTSGRAPSGANVLTF. The CDR3 DNA follows: TGTGCCAGCAGCTATGGGACTAGCGGGAGGGCTCCGTCTGGGGCCAACGTCCTGACTTTC.

This clonotype was recorded a few times. This chain uses TRBV6-1 with TRBJ2-1, with 10 positions matching TRBD2. The CDR3 length is 14 residues. Germline V gives CDR1 MNHNS, CDR2 SASEGT. V lost 5 bases, J lost 9 bases, and 7 bases stayed unmatched. CDR3 protein: CASSKIGLAVEQFF. The CDR3, as DNA: TGTGCCAGCAGTAAGATCGGACTAGCGGTTGAGCAGTTCTTC.

The CDR3, as DNA: TGTGCCAGCAGTTACGCAACGGGGCAAGAGACCCAGTACTTC. The encoded protein is CASSYATGQETQYF. The chain uses TRBV6-5 and TRBJ2-5, with D tentatively TRBD2 (5 bases). The germline V and J ends were trimmed by 2 bases and 2 bases, with 9 bases remaining between them. The germline CDR1 and CDR2 sequences are MNHEY and SVGAGI. This CDR3 is 14 amino acids long.

The genes are TRBV6-2 or TRBV6-3 and TRBJ2-7; D unclear. The germline V and J ends were trimmed by 0 bases and 4 bases, with 7 bases remaining between them. This CDR3 has 13 residues. CDR1 MNHEY and CDR2 SVGEGT come from the germline V gene. The CDR3 sequence: CASSYSKLYEQYF. The CDR3 DNA reads TGTGCCAGCAGTTACTCGAAGCTTTACGAGCAGTACTTC.

This clonotype came up a few times. V usage is TRBV12-3 or TRBV12-4 and J usage is TRBJ2-2; 12 bases match TRBD2. V shed 5 bases, J shed 4 bases, and the junction held 5 bases outside the gene matches. CDR3 length: 16 residues. CDR3 sequence (DNA): TGTGCCAGCAGTCCTAGCGGGAGGGCCGGCACCGGGGAGCTGTTTTTT. It specifies CASSPSGRAGTGELFF.

This clonotype was seen a handful of times. The chain links TRBV10-3 to TRBJ2-7; D ambiguous. V lost 6 bases, J lost 0 bases, and 9 bases lay in between. The CDR3 runs to 13 residues. Germline V gives CDR1 ENHRY, CDR2 SYGVKD. The CDR3 region is CAIRRDSSYEQYV. The CDR3 DNA reads TGTGCCATCAGGCGCGATAGCTCCTACGAGCAGTACGTC.

V is TRBV6-1 and J is TRBJ1-2; 7 positions match TRBD1. CDR1 and CDR2 (germline): MNHNS, SASEGT. The CDR3 covers 14 residues. The J segment lost 4 bases and the V segment lost 6 bases, leaving 8 bases of the junction unmatched. The CDR3 sequence: CASSQGGVSYGYTF. The CDR3 nucleotides read TGTGCCAGCAGCCAAGGGGGCGTGAGCTATGGCTACACCTTC.

The rearrangement joins TRBV29-1 to TRBJ2-2, with TRBD2 identical over 10 bases. The V and J ends lost 7 bases and 6 bases, in that order; junction bases with no gene match: 5. Looked up from germline, CDR1 is SQVTM and CDR2 is ANQGSEA. This CDR3 region has 13 residues. This CDR3 reads CSAAGTSAGELFF. Here the CDR3 DNA reads TGCAGCGCCGCCGGGACTAGCGCCGGGGAGCTGTTTTTT.

The chain recombines TRBV20-1 with TRBJ2-2; 7 bases fit TRBD1. This CDR3 contains 14 residues. Losses at the gene ends were 6 bases for V and 4 bases for J; bases not matched to a gene: 8. Per germline, CDR1 DFQATT and CDR2 SNEGSKA (reference sequence). This chain's CDR3 is CSAGWPGGTGELFF. DNA of the CDR3: TGCAGTGCCGGATGGCCAGGGGGCACCGGGGAGCTGTTTTTT.

The V call is TRBV6-1, the J call TRBJ2-7, with 8 bases that match TRBD1. The trim removed 4 bases at V and 7 bases at J, leaving 12 bases unmatched. Germline CDR1 reads MNHNS; CDR2 reads SASEGT. This CDR3 contains 15 residues. This CDR3 is CASSGRGPGSWEQYV. CDR3 bases: TGTGCCAGCAGTGGCAGGGGGCCAGGGTCCTGGGAGCAGTACGTC.

This clonotype showed up just a few times. The chain joins TRBV2 to TRBJ2-1, with 8 bases lining up with TRBD2. V gave up 4 bases and J gave up 14 bases; unmatched junction bases: 10. Germline CDR1 is SNHLY and CDR2 is FYNNEI. The CDR3 is 13 amino acids. The CDR3 spells CASSGLSREGEFF. CDR3 in DNA: TGTGCCAGCAGTGGACTTAGCCGGGAGGGTGAGTTCTTC.

The chain uses TRBV7-2 and TRBJ2-6; no clear D. From germline, CDR1 is SGHTA and CDR2 FQGNSA. The CDR3 consists of 15 residues. The ends were cut back, 6 bases at V and 0 bases at J, with 9 bases in the middle. The CDR3 sequence is CASRQAYSGANVLTF. For the CDR3, the DNA is TGTGCCAGCAGGCAGGCCTACTCTGGGGCCAACGTCCTGACTTTC.

The table lists this clonotype with a few counts. The V and J genes are TRBV27 and TRBJ2-1, with TRBD2 matching 15 bases. J lost 8 bases, V lost 4 bases, and 6 bases had no gene match. The germline V gene has CDR1 MNHEY and CDR2 SMNVEV (reference sequence). The CDR3 sequence is 16 residues long. In DNA, the CDR3 is TGTGCCAGCAGTTCCGCCGGGACTAGCGGGGGGCATGAGCAGTTCTTC. Its protein is CASSSAGTSGGHEQFF.

This clonotype came up many times. The V call is TRBV20-1, the J call TRBJ2-4; the D is unclear. The CDR3 runs 16 residues. V lost 3 bases, J lost 1 base, and 16 bases lay in between. CDR1 DFQATT and CDR2 SNEGSKA come from the germline V gene (reference sequence). The CDR3 loop reads CSASTMGPLAKNIQYF. Written as DNA, the CDR3 is TGCAGTGCTAGTACGATGGGTCCCTTGGCCAAAAACATTCAGTACTTC.